The entry below describes one TCR beta chain. Its antigen specificity is not known. Per-base qualities were not stored, and no clone one base away is much larger. TCRdb names Illumina NovaSeq 6000 as the instrument used. Using 5'RACE with constant-segment primers, TCRalpha and TCRbeta cDNA libraries were constructed, with sample barcodes and unique molecular identifiers added in the process. Trizol reagent was used to extract RNA from every sample. The libraries were amplified in two PCR steps, and the second step added a second sample barcode and Illumina TruSeq adapters. Sequencing of the libraries was done on an Illumina NovaSeq, producing 2 x 150 bp paired-end reads. From the authors' description of their analysis: With migec v1.2.7, reads were demultiplexed and then collapsed into UMI-guided consensus sequences. With mixcr v2.1.11, UMI consensuses were aligned to TRA and TRB V and J templates and assembled into clonotypes. Expanded or contracted clonotypes were those called significant by both edgeR and NoisET, with noise models trained on biological replicates. edgeR calls used a false discovery rate-adjusted p below 0.01 and a log2 fold-change threshold of 1. As an exploratory analysis of dynamics, max-normalized trajectories of the 1000 most abundant clonotypes were examined by PCA with hierarchical clustering. Separately sequenced CD4+ and CD8+ repertoires were used to assign the CD4 or CD8 phenotype of responding clones. In TCRdb, the public reads were trimmed at Q25 with fastp and aligned with MiXCR, with productive beta chains retained. All rows with the same CDR3 protein become a single entry with the most common DNA and genes. The authors' filters were not applied to this entry. The table for this sample lists approximately 260,000 distinct CDR3 sequences; more than 15% of them were counted only once. Of the sample, 23% falls within the top ten clones.

CDR1 and CDR2 are drawn from the germline V gene: SGHDT, YYEEEE. Trimming costs V 6 bases and J 6 bases, and their ends lie 6 bases apart. The cysteine opens and the phenylalanine closes a CDR3 of 11 amino acids. The CDR3 DNA has 33 bases and is translated from base 1. Ficoll-Paque density gradient centrifugation was the method used to isolate PBMCs. The sample comes from a study of T-cell memory formation after mild COVID-19 (dated by TCRdb to the early 2020s). For the study in its entirety: Most TCR sequence clusters were specific to one of the two donors. Longitudinal TCRalpha and TCRbeta repertoire sequencing tracked T-cell clones expanding and contracting after mild COVID-19 in a couple of donors. Two young, previously healthy adult volunteers, one female and one male, were included in the cohort. Broader findings and caveats from the paper: Some responding clones were detected in pre-infection memory, which suggested that pre-existing cross-reactive memory T cells had joined the SARS-CoV-2 response. From day 15 to 85, contracting clones showed balanced CD4/CD8 phenotypes, whereas a second wave of clones that expanded from day 15 to 37 leaned towards CD4+. Contracting CD4+ clones turned up mainly in the CM and EM memory subsets, whereas EMRA was where CD8+ clones were enriched. Only a couple of mild cases were covered by the study, and larger cohorts that include severe cases with pre-infection samples were considered necessary. SARS-CoV-2 specificity was not confirmed for the second-wave clones peaking on day 37.

Source material: PBMCs or a T cell subset sorted from them (not recorded which). The chain is encoded by TRBV5-6 joined to TRBJ2-2; there is no confident call for the D gene. This TCR was recovered from a man between 18 and 35 years old who had mild COVID-19 (a few samples of this study predate the infection). The sample titles of this study are shuffled in the database, so cell type and time point are left out; the donor was told from shared clones. In nucleotide form, the sequence is TGTGCCAGCACCATATCCGGGGAGCTGTTTTTT. It specifies CASTISGELFF.